This paragraph reports one TCR beta chain. Its antigen remains unidentified. This record belongs to a study of T cells in Graves' hyperthyroidism and ophthalmopathy. On the study more broadly: Blood from the periphery was taken at initial diagnosis, before any treatment.

Authors of the study amplified TCR beta CDR3 regions from RNA transcripts. The primer set for the first-round RT-PCR of the TCR CDR3 was HTBI. TCRdb analysed the multiplex PCR reads with MiXCR anew, one entry per CDR3 protein. This table holds a few hundred thousand distinct CDR3 sequences, approximately 16% found once. The study included ophthalmopathy patients with Clinical Activity Score at least 3, NOSPECS grade at least 4 and duration under 3 months. Exclusions: uncontrolled infection, other autoimmune disease, pregnancy, lactation. Trimming took off 6 bases at V and 4 bases at J, with 15 bases between the two ends. Germline V gene lookup returns CDR1 DFQATT and CDR2 SNEGSKA (reference sequence). The CDR3 runs 13 residues. General study points: Most thyroid clonotypes with frequency above 0.001 were detected in blood.

Material for sequencing was blood. V is TRBV20-1 and J is TRBJ2-5; a possible D gene is TRBD2 (6 bases). The sequence was obtained from an older woman with Graves' ophthalmopathy. The CDR3 protein is CSAVAEPGETQYF. CDR3 DNA: TGCAGTGCGGTAGCGGAGCCGGGAGAGACCCAGTACTTC.